Listed below are T cell receptor beta chains from one sample, sequenced in a study of T cell responses to AZD1222 COVID-19 vaccine. The table came from immunoSEQ multiplex PCR; TCRdb's copy has only in-frame clones and leaves some out. Of about 110,000 clones listed, 89% are singletons. Sample: peripheral blood, taken on day 0 of MenACWY control vaccination. All receptors derive from an adult in good health. CDR3s include the opening cysteine and the closing phenylalanine or tryptophan. The size entry is marked missing in some rows and otherwise reads once, few, many or a size class.

CDR3 length	clone size	J gene	V gene	CDR3 protein
14	NA	TRBJ2-7	TRBV19	CASSTQVGGYEQYF
11	NA	TRBJ2-3	TRBV6-2/TRBV6-3	CASSYGDTQYF
15	once	TRBJ2-7	TRBV6-1	CASSEAPGRAYEQYF
15	NA	TRBJ1-5	TRBV24-1	CATSDNREPNQPQHF
14	NA	TRBJ1-1	TRBV18	CASSPGGKGTEAFF
13	NA	TRBJ1-5	TRBV30	CAWNRGSNQPQHF
13	NA	TRBJ2-3	TRBV27	CASSRRGTDTQYF
16	NA	TRBJ2-4	TRBV9	CASSATSGIAKNIQYF
12	NA	TRBJ2-2	TRBV2	CASSGRAGELFF
13	NA	TRBJ1-2	TRBV6-1	CASSEVPFYGYTF
15	NA	TRBJ2-2	TRBV2	CASTRGGLDTGELFF
15	NA	TRBJ1-4	TRBV11-2	CASSPWGGGIEKLFF
16	NA	TRBJ2-4	TRBV11-2	CASSLSGGIAKNIQYF
14	NA	TRBJ1-4	TRBV5-4	CASSVAGSGEKLFF
14	NA	TRBJ2-5	TRBV30	CAWSRQGSQETQYF
15	NA	TRBJ2-1	TRBV5-4	CASSLSGGLNNEQFF